The subject of this entry is one T cell receptor (beta chain). Measured with immunoSEQ multiplex PCR; TCRdb has only the in-frame clones, and not every one. The profile covers around 79,000 clones, with 75% to 95% appearing a single time and about 0.4% taken by the ten largest. These data belong to a study of technical replicates of blood from a handful of donors. V shed 4 bases and J shed 8 bases, with 12 bases lying between them. This CDR3 region has 13 residues. CDR1 is MGHRA and CDR2 is YSYEKL in the germline V gene. Sequencing was performed on T cells isolated from PBMCs. The sequence was obtained from a human donor in good health. Some clones in this sample may be carry-over from other donors' samples. The chain uses TRBV4-1 and TRBJ1-3; tentative D call: TRBD1 (6 bases). In nucleotides, the CDR3 is TGCGCCAGCAGCCTGGACAGTCGGGACACCATATATTTT. The encoded protein is CASSLDSRDTIYF.